The 7 T cell receptor beta chains below all came from one sample that was sequenced in a study of T cells after posttransplantation cyclophosphamide. Clones were read by immunoSEQ multiplex PCR, and TCRdb kept only the in-frame ones, dropping some. The sample has 2,500 to 3,500 clones, none seen only once. A marrow graft followed busulfan-fludarabine conditioning, with cyclophosphamide on days +3 and +4. The source material was PBMCs, sampled after allogeneic stem cell transplant with posttransplant cyclophosphamide. These receptors all stem from a female patient aged 45-65 years who received an allogeneic stem cell transplant from a related donor, was CMV-positive, and had no GVHD. Some of these T cells may belong to the graft donor.

Judged by abundance, this clone is medium-sized. The rearrangement links TRBV28 to TRBJ2-1, with 8 bases matching TRBD1. V gave up 6 bases and J gave up 7 bases; unmatched junction bases: 14. This CDR3 is 16 amino acids long. Germline V lookup: CDR1 MDHEN, CDR2 SYDVKM. The CDR3 DNA sequence: TGTGCCAGCAGACCTGACGGACAGGGCCGCGGGAATGAGCAGTTCTTC. Amino acid sequence: CASRPDGQGRGNEQFF.

In this sample, this clone is medium-sized. The V and J genes are TRBV6-6 and TRBJ1-1, with TRBD1 matching 7 bases. The CDR3 has 13 residues. Germline V CDR1 and CDR2: MNHNY, SVGAGI (reference sequence). V was pared by 6 bases and J by 1 base, with 2 bases of the junction left unmatched. The DNA of the CDR3 is TGTGCCAGCAGGGGGGACAGGAACACTGAAGCTTTCTTT. Its protein is CASRGDRNTEAFF.

This clone was detected many times. The chain recombines TRBV15 with TRBJ1-4; unclear D gene. CDR1 and CDR2 from the germline V gene are LNHNV and YYDKDF (reference sequence). This CDR3 has 14 residues. V lost 0 bases and J 5 bases, leaving 7 bases between the germline ends. The CDR3 DNA sequence: TGTGCCACCAGCAGAGACAGATTGAATGAAAAACTGTTTTTT. Protein sequence: CATSRDRLNEKLFF.

This clone was counted ten times or more. V usage is TRBV29-1 and J usage is TRBJ1-1, with 11 bases fitting TRBD1. The CDR3 has 14 amino acids. V lost 6 bases, J lost 4 bases, and 7 bases stayed unmatched. Per the germline V gene, CDR1 is SQVTM and CDR2 is ANQGSEA. CDR3 nucleotide sequence: TGCAGCGTGGACAGGGGGCGATTTGGCACTGAAGCTTTCTTT. This sequence encodes CSVDRGRFGTEAFF.

By sample fraction, this clone is medium-sized. This rearrangement joins TRBV7-9 to TRBJ1-4; no firm D call. V was trimmed by 5 bases and J by 5 bases, leaving 9 bases between them. This CDR3 spans 13 amino acids. CDR1 is SEHNR, CDR2 FQNEAQ, per germline (reference sequence). CDR3 protein: CASSPPGNEKLFF. The CDR3 bases are TGTGCCAGCAGCCCCCCCGGGAATGAAAAACTGTTTTTT.

Relative to its sample, this clone is medium-sized. The V gene is TRBV4-3, the J gene TRBJ2-7; D gene unclear. With 1 base removed from V and 7 bases from J, the gap between germline ends came to 14 bases. The V gene's germline CDR1 is LGHNA and CDR2 YSLEER. There are 14 residues in the CDR3. The CDR3 DNA reads as TGCGCCAGCAGCCAAGGAGAGCCTGGCGGTGAGCAGTACTTC. Translated, it gives CASSQGEPGGEQYF.

This clone was seen many times. CDR3 loop: CASSTGLGTDTQYF. CDR3 sequence (DNA): TGTGCCAGCAGCACGGGACTAGGCACAGATACGCAGTATTTT. The genes are TRBV7-3 and TRBJ2-3, with TRBD2 identical over 8 bases. CDR1 is SGHTA, CDR2 FQGTGA, per germline. CDR3 length: 14 amino acids. V trimming: 5 bases; J trimming: 1 base; junction bases outside the gene matches: 2.